This T cell receptor beta chain appears in the sequencing data of a study of human T cells and chemical hapten exposure. The time point is: pre-sensitization, week 0. The treatment is: therapeutic diphenylcyclopropenone sensitization with weekly scalp DPC. TCRdb ran MiXCR on the RACE reads and lists one entry per CDR3 protein. The sample lists tens of thousands of distinct CDR3 sequences, approximately 15% occurring once. A few counts support this clonotype. Germline CDR1 is SGHTA and CDR2 is FQGNSA. V was pared by 1 base and J by 3 bases, with 3 bases of the junction left unmatched. The CDR3 loop spans 17 amino acids.

This sequence originates from a woman aged 50 to 65 with alopecia areata. Some clones in this sample may be carry-over from other donors' samples. Here the sequenced sample was whole blood, taken in connection with sensitization to the hapten diphenylcyclopropenone (DPC). The chain recombines TRBV7-2 with TRBJ2-1; 13 bases match TRBD2. CDR3 sequence reads: CASSLVGTSGIYNEQFF. The CDR3 DNA sequence: TGTGCCAGCAGCTTAGTAGGGACTAGCGGGATCTACAATGAGCAGTTCTTC.